This TCR beta chain appears in the sequencing data of a study of untreated major depressive disorder. The CDR3 contains 15 residues. Trimming took 1 base from V and 4 from J, leaving 14 bases between them. The germline V gene has CDR1 MGHRA and CDR2 YSYEKL. Study conclusions and caveats: Compared with controls, depressed patients showed more TRBV05-01 (Vbeta 5.1) usage in CD4+ T cells.

Patients scored at least 18 on the Hamilton Depression Scale with DSM-IV major depression. Donors lacked major illness, comorbidities, regular medication, drug use, or heavy drinking. Each donor gave approximately 30 ml of EDTA blood. On this clone itself: Its matching antigen is unknown.

TCRdb's copy holds only in-frame clones and misses some; the assay was immunoSEQ multiplex PCR. Of 25,000 to 30,000 clones in the sample, over 80% were seen once. V gene TRBV4-1 combines with J gene TRBJ2-7; D is possibly TRBD2 (6 bases). The sequencing sample was made of CD4+ T cells from PBMCs. This TCR came from a woman aged 25 to 45 with major depressive disorder. The CDR3 nucleotides read TGCGCCAGCAGCCAAGCGGCGGGGTTCCCTTACGAGCAGTACTTC. Translated, it gives CASSQAAGFPYEQYF.